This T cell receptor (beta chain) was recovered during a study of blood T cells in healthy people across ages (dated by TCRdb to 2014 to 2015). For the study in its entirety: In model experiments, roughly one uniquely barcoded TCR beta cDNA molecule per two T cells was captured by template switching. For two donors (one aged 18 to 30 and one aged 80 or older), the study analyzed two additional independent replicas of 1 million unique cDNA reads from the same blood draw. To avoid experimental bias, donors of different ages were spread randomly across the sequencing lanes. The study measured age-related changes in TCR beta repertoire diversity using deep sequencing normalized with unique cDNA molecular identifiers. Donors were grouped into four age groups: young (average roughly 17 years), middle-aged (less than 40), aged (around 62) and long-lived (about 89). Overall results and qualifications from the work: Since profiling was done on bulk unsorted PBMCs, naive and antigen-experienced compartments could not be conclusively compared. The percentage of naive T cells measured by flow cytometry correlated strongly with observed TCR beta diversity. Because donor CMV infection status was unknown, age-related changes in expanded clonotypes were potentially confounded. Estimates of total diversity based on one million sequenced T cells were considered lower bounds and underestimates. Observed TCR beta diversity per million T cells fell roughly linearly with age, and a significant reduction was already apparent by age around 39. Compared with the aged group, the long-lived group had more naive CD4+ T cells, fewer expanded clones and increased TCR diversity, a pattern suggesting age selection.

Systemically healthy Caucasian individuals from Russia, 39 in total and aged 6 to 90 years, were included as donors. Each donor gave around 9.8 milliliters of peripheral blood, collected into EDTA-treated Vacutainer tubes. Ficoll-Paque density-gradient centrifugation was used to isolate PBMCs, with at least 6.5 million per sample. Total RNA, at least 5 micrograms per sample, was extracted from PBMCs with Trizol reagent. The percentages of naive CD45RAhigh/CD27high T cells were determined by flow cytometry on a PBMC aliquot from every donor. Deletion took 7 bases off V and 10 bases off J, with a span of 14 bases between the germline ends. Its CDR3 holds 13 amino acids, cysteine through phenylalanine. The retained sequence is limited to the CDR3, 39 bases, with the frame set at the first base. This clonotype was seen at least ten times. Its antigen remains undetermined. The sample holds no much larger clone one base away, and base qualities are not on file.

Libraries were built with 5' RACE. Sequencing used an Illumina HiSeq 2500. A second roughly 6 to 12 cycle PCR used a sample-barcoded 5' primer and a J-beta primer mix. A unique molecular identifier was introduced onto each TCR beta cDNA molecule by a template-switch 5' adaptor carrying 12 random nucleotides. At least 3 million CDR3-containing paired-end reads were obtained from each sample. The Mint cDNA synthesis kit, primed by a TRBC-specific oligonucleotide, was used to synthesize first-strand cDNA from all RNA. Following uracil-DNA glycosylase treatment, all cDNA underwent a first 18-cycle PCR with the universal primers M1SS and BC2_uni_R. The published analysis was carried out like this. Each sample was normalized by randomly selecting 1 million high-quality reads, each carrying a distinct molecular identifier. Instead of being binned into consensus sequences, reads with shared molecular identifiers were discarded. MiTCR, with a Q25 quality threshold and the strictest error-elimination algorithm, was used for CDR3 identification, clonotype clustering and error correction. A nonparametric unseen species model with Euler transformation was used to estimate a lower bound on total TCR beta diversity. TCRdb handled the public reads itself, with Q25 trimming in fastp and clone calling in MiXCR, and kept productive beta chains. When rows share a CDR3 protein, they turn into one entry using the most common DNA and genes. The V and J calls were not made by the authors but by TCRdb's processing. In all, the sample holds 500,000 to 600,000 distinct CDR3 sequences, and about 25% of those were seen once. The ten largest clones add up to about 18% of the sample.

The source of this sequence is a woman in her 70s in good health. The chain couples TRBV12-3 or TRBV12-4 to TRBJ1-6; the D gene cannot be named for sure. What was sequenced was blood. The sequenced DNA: TGTGCCAGCAACCCGAGACGACGCTCACCCCTCCACTTT. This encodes CASNPRRRSPLHF.